This T cell receptor (beta chain) was profiled in a study of T-cell reconstitution after alpha-beta-depleted transplantation in children. Study conclusions and caveats: It was surviving recipient T cells and thymic progenitors that gave some patients high TCRbeta diversity at day 60.

The CDR3 is made up of 15 amino acids. V trimming: 4 bases; J trimming: 0 bases; junction bases outside the gene matches: 3. Germline V lookup: CDR1 MGHRA, CDR2 YSYEKL. This clonotype came up many times. The target antigen is unknown. Preparation of the TCRbeta library involved a method that used unique molecular identifiers. TCRdb analysed the PCR reads with MiXCR anew, one entry per CDR3 protein. The table has roughly 200,000 distinct CDR3 sequences, approximately 6.9% seen once. The chain joins TRBV4-1 to TRBJ2-7; 10 bases are shared with TRBD1. The origin of this receptor is a boy aged 2 to 10 with acute lymphoblastic leukemia, due to receive a stem cell transplant. Material: PBMCs, obtained before TCRalphabeta/CD19-depleted stem cell transplant. The CDR3 bases are TGCGCCAGCAGCCCGGGACAGGGGACCTCCTACGAGCAGTACTTC. Its protein product is CASSPGQGTSYEQYF.